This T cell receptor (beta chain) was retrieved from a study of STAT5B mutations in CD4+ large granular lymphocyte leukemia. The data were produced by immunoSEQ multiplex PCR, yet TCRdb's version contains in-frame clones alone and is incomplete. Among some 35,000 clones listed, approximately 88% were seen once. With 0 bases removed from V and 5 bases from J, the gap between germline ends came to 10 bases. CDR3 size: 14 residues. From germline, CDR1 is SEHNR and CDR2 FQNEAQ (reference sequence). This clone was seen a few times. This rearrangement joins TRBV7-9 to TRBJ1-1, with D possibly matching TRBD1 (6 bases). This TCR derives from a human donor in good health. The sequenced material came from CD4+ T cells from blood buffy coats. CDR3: CASSLAGQTTEAFF. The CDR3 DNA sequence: TGTGCCAGCAGCTTAGCAGGACAGACGACTGAAGCTTTCTTT.